The 31 T cell receptor beta chains listed next were all sequenced from one sample in a study of T and B cells in COVID-19 patients. TRB rearrangements were amplified by multiplex PCR with BIOMED2 TRB-A/B primers. MiXCR was run by TCRdb on the multiplex PCR reads, yielding one entry per CDR3 protein. The repertoire holds over a thousand distinct CDR3 sequences, with roughly a quarter as singletons. From blood, about 250-550 ng of genomic DNA served as TRB template. The sample was blood. Every receptor here comes from a human donor with active COVID-19.

CDR3 sequence reads: CATSNSYRVDTQYF. In DNA, the CDR3 is TGTGCCACCAGTAATTCCTACAGGGTGGATACGCAGTATTTT. This rearrangement joins TRBV24-1 to TRBJ2-3, with a possible D match to TRBD1 (6 bases). CDR3 length: 14 residues. The germline CDR1 and CDR2 sequences are KGHDR and SFDVKD. Trimming shortened V by 6 bases and J by 6 bases, and 15 bases separated the two germline ends.

This clonotype is medium-sized (0.01 to 0.1%) by share. This chain joins TRBV19 and TRBJ1-6; D ambiguous. Germline assignment: CDR1 LNHDA and CDR2 SQIVND (reference sequence). Between the trimmed V and J ends, which lost 3 bases and 0 bases, there was a span of 3 bases. The CDR3 sequence is 14 residues long. CDR3 loop: CASSISSYNSPLHF. In DNA, the CDR3 is TGTGCCAGTAGTATTTCCTCCTATAATTCACCCCTCCACTTT.

The chain has TRBV7-9 and TRBJ2-5, with a tentative D call TRBD2 (5 bases). V lost 5 bases and J lost 7, with 14 bases in between. Germline CDR1 and CDR2: SEHNR and FQNEAQ (reference sequence). The CDR3 extends over 13 amino acids. CDR3 region: CASSTDGISTQYF. The CDR3 DNA reads TGTGCCAGCAGCACTGACGGGATTTCGACCCAGTACTTC.

J is TRBJ2-7 and V is TRBV7-9, with D tentatively TRBD2 (5 bases). Germline V gene data show CDR1 as SEHNR and CDR2 as FQNEAQ (reference sequence). Trimming removed 6 bases from V and 3 bases from J, with 15 bases in between. The CDR3 is 14 amino acids. CDR3 amino acids: CASSIGEGFYEQYF. CDR3 DNA sequence: TGTGCCAGCAGTATTGGTGAGGGATTCTACGAGCAGTACTTC.

This clonotype is termed medium-sized (0.01 to 0.1%). The chain combines TRBV10-3 with TRBJ2-7; 9 bases match TRBD1. This CDR3 is 13 amino acids long. After removal of 7 bases from V and 2 bases from J, the junction contained 3 bases not matched to a gene. CDR1 and CDR2 (germline): ENHRY, SYGVKD. CDR3 sequence reads: CAIKGTGTYEQYF. The CDR3 nucleotides are TGTGCCATCAAGGGGACAGGGACCTACGAGCAGTACTTC.

This clonotype qualifies as large. The chain carries TRBV18 and TRBJ1-4; D unresolved. V was cut by 0 bases and J by 4 bases, with 15 bases left in between. The CDR3 spans 17 residues. The germline CDR1 and CDR2 sequences are KGHSH and LQKENI. The CDR3 region has the DNA TGTGCCAGCTCACCACCAGCCCGAGAGGTAGATAATGAAAAACTGTTTTTT. Protein product: CASSPPAREVDNEKLFF.

By share, this clonotype counts as large (0.1 to 1%). The genes are TRBV13 and TRBJ2-1, with D perhaps matching TRBD1 (5 bases). The CDR3 spans 15 residues. Germline loops: CDR1 PRHDT, CDR2 FYEKMQ (reference sequence). Trimming stripped 1 base from V and 7 bases from J, with 14 bases between. The chain's CDR3 is CASSLEGVSGNEQFF. For the CDR3, the DNA is TGTGCCAGCAGCTTAGAAGGGGTCAGTGGGAATGAGCAGTTCTTC. Drawing the rest from reference TRBV13 and TRBJ2-1, the complete variable domain is AAGVIQSPRHLIKEKRETATLKCYPIPRHDTVYWYQQGPGQDPQFLISFYEKMQSDKGSIPDRFSAQQFSDYHSELNMSSLELGDSALYFCASSLEGVSGNEQFFGPGTRLTVL.

This clonotype is medium-sized within its sample. This chain links TRBV5-6 with TRBJ2-1; a weak D match, TRBD2 (6 bases). Trimming pared 4 bases from V and 2 bases from J, leaving 16 bases between. There are 16 residues in the CDR3. The germline V gene has CDR1 SGHDT and CDR2 YYEEEE. CDR3 protein: CASSRTSGVPYNEQFF. Here the CDR3 DNA reads TGTGCCAGCAGCCGTACCTCGGGGGTACCCTACAATGAGCAGTTCTTC. The variable domain in full, with the rest retrieved from reference TRBV5-6 and TRBJ2-1, is DAGVTQSPTHLIKTRGQQVTLRCSPKSGHDTVSWYQQALGQGPQFIFQYYEEEERQRGNFPDRFSGHQFPNYSSELNVNALLLGDSALYLCASSRTSGVPYNEQFFGPGTRLTVL.

J is TRBJ2-3 and V is TRBV29-1; D gene ambiguous. Trimming took 3 bases from V and 3 from J, leaving 13 bases between them. Germline V lookup: CDR1 SQVTM, CDR2 ANQGSEA. The CDR3 runs to 14 residues. CDR3: CSVDWPQETDTQYF. In DNA form, the CDR3 reads TGCAGCGTTGACTGGCCCCAAGAAACAGATACGCAGTATTTT.

This rearrangement joins TRBV4-3 to TRBJ1-1, with 7 bases matching TRBD1. V lost 2 bases, J lost 2 bases, and 5 bases stayed unmatched. Germline CDR1 LGHNA, CDR2 YSLEER. The CDR3 is 15 residues long. The CDR3 bases are TGCGCCAGCAGCCAACTGGGACAGCGAAACACTGAAGCTTTCTTT. This translates into CASSQLGQRNTEAFF.

Comment on this clonotype: Here the CDR3 omits its conserved ending phenylalanine or tryptophan, so a read error is the likely source. The rearrangement links TRBV13 to TRBJ2-7; D unclear. The V gene's germline CDR1 is PRHDT and CDR2 FYEKMQ (reference sequence). CDR3 length: 14 amino acids. The CDR3 nucleotides are TGTGCCAGCAGCGTAGGGCGGACGTCCTACGAGCAGTACTTA. This codes for CASSVGRTSYEQYL.

By share, this clonotype ranks as medium-sized (0.01 to 0.1%). The chain combines TRBV19 with TRBJ1-3; no firm D call. Trimming removed 2 bases from V and 4 bases from J, with 12 bases in between. In germline, CDR1 is LNHDA, CDR2 SQIVND (reference sequence). The CDR3 contains 15 residues. Here the CDR3 DNA reads TGTGCCAGTAGTATACGGCCAGCGGGCGGAAACACCATATATTTT. It encodes CASSIRPAGGNTIYF.

The rearrangement links TRBV7-9 to TRBJ2-1; 7 nucleotides match TRBD2. The CDR3 covers 14 residues. The junction had 10 bases not matched to a gene; V was cut back by 9 bases and J by 5 bases. The germline CDR1 and CDR2 sequences are SEHNR and FQNEAQ (reference sequence). CDR3 region: CASSAGTTNNEQFF. The CDR3 nucleotides are TGTGCCAGTAGTGCCGGGACTACTAACAATGAGCAGTTCTTC. The full variable domain, in which reference TRBV7-9 and TRBJ2-1 provide the parts outside the CDR3, is DTGVSQNPRHKITKRGQNVTFRCDPISEHNRLYWYRQTLGQGPEFLTYFQNEAQLEKSRLLSDRFSAERPKGSFSTLEIQRTEQGDSAMYLCASSAGTTNNEQFFGPGTRLTVL.

This clonotype has a handful of counts. The gene calls are TRBV11-2 and TRBJ2-1; weak D call: TRBD2 (6 bases). The CDR3 length is 14 residues. Per the germline V gene, CDR1 is SGHAT and CDR2 is FQNNGV. V was shortened by 5 bases and J by 8 bases, with 16 bases between the two germline ends. CDR3: CASSPTWTNDEQFF. The CDR3 coding sequence is TGTGCCAGCAGCCCGACCTGGACTAATGATGAGCAGTTCTTC.

This clonotype qualifies as large. V usage is TRBV6-5 and J usage is TRBJ2-3; D perhaps matches TRBD1 (6 bases). V gave up 1 base and J gave up 2 bases, with 19 bases separating them. CDR1 and CDR2 (germline): MNHEY, SVGAGI. This CDR3 is 18 amino acids long. CDR3 nucleotides: TGTGCCAGCAGTTACTTAACTCCCTCGCAGGGGTTCACAGATACGCAGTATTTT. Protein product: CASSYLTPSQGFTDTQYF.

In its sample, this clonotype ranks as large. V gene TRBV5-6 combines with J gene TRBJ2-7; TRBD2 matches 12 bases. V gave up 3 bases and J gave up 3 bases; unmatched junction bases: 4. The CDR3 contains 15 residues. CDR1 and CDR2 from the germline V gene are SGHDT and YYEEEE. CDR3 DNA: TGTGCCAGCAGCTCGGGACTAGCGGGCGGCTACGAGCAGTACTTC. This encodes CASSSGLAGGYEQYF.

By share, this clonotype counts as medium-sized. The chain combines TRBV12-3 or TRBV12-4 with TRBJ2-5; maybe TRBD2 (5 bases). This CDR3 is built from 13 residues. V lost 3 bases and J 2 bases, leaving 7 bases between the germline ends. CDR3 bases: TGTGCCAGCAGTTTCCGAGGGCAAGAGACCCAGTACTTC. Its protein is CASSFRGQETQYF.

The DNA of the CDR3 is TGTGCCAGCAGCCAGAAGGGACAGGGGGCTGATGGCTACACCTTC. Translated, it gives CASSQKGQGADGYTF. This sequence joins TRBV7-9 and TRBJ1-2; 12 nucleotides line up with TRBD1. The CDR3 has 15 residues. Germline CDR1 is SEHNR and CDR2 is FQNEAQ (reference sequence). The junction had 7 bases not matched to a gene; V was cut back by 5 bases and J by 6 bases.

This clonotype qualifies as medium-sized. This sequence joins TRBV12-3 or TRBV12-4 and TRBJ2-5, with D perhaps matching TRBD2 (8 bases). V was shortened by 3 bases and J by 5 bases, with 22 bases between the two germline ends. This CDR3 contains 17 residues. This CDR3 reads CASSFGIAGSRGETQYF. CDR3 in DNA: TGTGCCAGCAGTTTCGGAATAGCGGGGTCCAGGGGGGAGACCCAGTACTTC.

This chain joins TRBV19 and TRBJ2-3; D is perhaps TRBD1 (6 bases). V lost 6 bases and J lost 0, with 10 bases in between. CDR3 length: 14 residues. Germline V gene sequence: CDR1 LNHDA, CDR2 SQIVND (reference sequence). The CDR3 DNA reads TGTGCCAGTAGCCCGGACAGTAGCACAGATACGCAGTATTTT. It yields the protein CASSPDSSTDTQYF.

By share, this clonotype counts as large. The rearrangement uses TRBV29-1 and TRBJ2-3; possibly TRBD1 or TRBD2 for D (5 bases each). The CDR3 is 12 amino acids. The germline gives CDR1 SQVTM, CDR2 ANQGSEA. V dropped 5 bases and J dropped 2 bases, with 8 bases sitting between them. CDR3 nucleotides: TGCAGCGTTACCGGGACCACAGATACGCAGTATTTT. Protein: CSVTGTTDTQYF.

This clonotype is medium-sized. The chain recombines TRBV29-1 with TRBJ2-5; D may be TRBD1 or TRBD2 (7 bases each). The CDR3 has 14 residues. Trimming left V 3 bases short and J 2 bases short, with 13 bases between. Germline lookup yields CDR1 SQVTM and CDR2 ANQGSEA. The CDR3 nucleotides read TGCAGCGTTGAGGGAGGGACAGTTCAAGAGACCCAGTACTTC. Its protein is CSVEGGTVQETQYF.

J is TRBJ2-7 and V is TRBV13; weak D call: TRBD2 (5 bases). This CDR3 comprises 14 residues. Deletions cut 6 bases from V and 6 bases from J, with 18 bases between. Looked up from germline, CDR1 is PRHDT and CDR2 is FYEKMQ (reference sequence). CDR3 DNA: TGTGCCAGCAGACTAGAGGGAGAAGTCACCGAGCAGTACTTC. Translated: CASRLEGEVTEQYF. The full variable domain, its missing parts supplied by reference TRBV13 and TRBJ2-7, is AAGVIQSPRHLIKEKRETATLKCYPIPRHDTVYWYQQGPGQDPQFLISFYEKMQSDKGSIPDRFSAQQFSDYHSELNMSSLELGDSALYFCASRLEGEVTEQYFGPGTRLTVT.

This clonotype rates as large. The chain is built from TRBV6-5 and TRBJ2-1; unclear D gene. Trimming left V 1 base short and J 2 bases short, with 9 bases between. CDR1 MNHEY and CDR2 SVGAGI come from the germline V gene. The CDR3 spans 15 residues. The CDR3 is CASSYFGSPYNEQFF. The CDR3 region has the DNA TGTGCCAGCAGTTACTTTGGTAGTCCCTACAATGAGCAGTTCTTC.

The chain combines TRBV6-5 with TRBJ1-1; possibly TRBD1 for D (6 bases). Germline V gives CDR1 MNHEY, CDR2 SVGAGI. The V end lost 4 bases, the J end lost 5 bases, and 14 bases lay between the germline ends. The length of the CDR3 is 14 residues. CDR3 in DNA: TGTGCCAGCAGTTCTGGAGGGGGAAGTACTGAAGCTTTCTTT. It specifies CASSSGGGSTEAFF.

By sample share, this clonotype is medium-sized. V gene TRBV6-1 combines with J gene TRBJ1-4; 7 bases fit TRBD1. V gave up 4 bases and J gave up 8 bases; unmatched junction bases: 7. This CDR3 contains 14 residues. CDR1 and CDR2 (germline): MNHNS, SASEGT. The CDR3 nucleotides read TGTGCCAGCAGTGTCACAGGGGCTCGGGAAAAACTGTTTTTT. Translating gives CASSVTGAREKLFF.

Judged by abundance, this clonotype is medium-sized. CDR3 protein: CALRGMNTEAFF. DNA of the CDR3: TGTGCCCTAAGGGGGATGAACACTGAAGCTTTCTTT. The chain employs TRBV6-6 and TRBJ1-1, with D tentatively TRBD1 (6 bases). The germline V and J ends were trimmed by 11 bases and 0 bases, with 10 bases remaining between them. Germline assignment: CDR1 MNHNY and CDR2 SVGAGI (reference sequence). This CDR3 has 12 amino acids.

This clonotype is labeled as medium-sized. This chain uses TRBV5-4 with TRBJ1-5; D is possibly TRBD1 (5 bases). V lost 3 bases to trimming and J lost 0 bases, with 13 bases between them. CDR1 and CDR2 (germline): SGHNT, YYREEE (reference sequence). This CDR3 is built from 16 residues. CDR3 DNA: TGTGCCAGCAGCTGGGGCGGGGGGACTAGCAATCAGCCCCAGCATTTT. It is translated as CASSWGGGTSNQPQHF.

This clonotype is termed medium-sized. For the CDR3, the DNA is TGTGCCACCAGTGTCGGGGACAATGAGCAGTTCTTC. Translation gives CATSVGDNEQFF. The V gene is TRBV24-1, the J gene TRBJ2-1; tentative D call: TRBD2 (5 bases). Germline V gives CDR1 KGHDR, CDR2 SFDVKD. V shed 5 bases and J shed 5 bases, with 6 bases lying between them. The CDR3 is 12 residues long.

By sample fraction, this clonotype is medium-sized. The chain has TRBV7-6 and TRBJ2-7; TRBD1 or TRBD2 may be the D gene (6 bases each). Germline CDR1 and CDR2: SGHVS and FNYEAQ. Deletions cut 1 base from V and 3 bases from J, with 13 bases between. This CDR3 contains 15 residues. The CDR3 coding sequence is TGTGCCAGCAGCTTAGGGGGGGCGAGAAGCTACGAGCAGTACTTC. Translation: CASSLGGARSYEQYF.

The CDR3 DNA reads TGTGCCAGCAGCCAAGTTAATCTTGAAGCTTTCTTT. This sequence encodes CASSQVNLEAFF. The chain has TRBV14 and TRBJ1-1, with D unresolved. Germline lookup yields CDR1 SGHDN and CDR2 FVKESK. This CDR3 region has 12 residues. The V end was cut by 1 base, the J end by 7 bases, with 7 bases between.